The 17 T cell receptor beta chains reported below all come from one sample, sequenced in a study of shared clonotypes between healthy human individuals. Only in-frame clones appear in the TCRdb table, and some are missing; sequencing was by immunoSEQ multiplex PCR. The sample has about 2.1 million clones, just under 95% seen once. Terminally differentiated effector memory CD45RA+ cells were excluded by CCR7 positive selection of CD45RO-negative cells. The sequenced sample was naive CD8+ T cells from PBMCs. The receptors derive from a man aged 18 to 35 in good health. Some clones in this sample may be carry-over from other donors' samples.

The genes are TRBV7-2 and TRBJ2-7; 12 positions match TRBD2. Per the germline V gene, CDR1 is SGHTA and CDR2 is FQGNSA. Losses at the gene ends were 4 bases for V and 6 bases for J; bases not matched to a gene: 7. This CDR3 spans 15 amino acids. The CDR3 loop is CASSSLAGGPREQYF. The CDR3 DNA sequence: TGTGCCAGCAGCTCACTAGCGGGAGGTCCCCGCGAGCAGTACTTC.

This clone has just one count. CDR3 sequence reads: CASSFSMSYEAFF. The CDR3 bases are TGTGCCAGCAGCTTTAGTATGTCTTATGAAGCTTTCTTT. This chain links TRBV5-6 with TRBJ1-1; D not resolved. Germline loops: CDR1 SGHDT, CDR2 YYEEEE. This CDR3 comprises 13 residues. Trimming left V 2 bases short and J 7 bases short, with 12 bases between.

The chain is built from TRBV19 and TRBJ1-5; D unresolved. V dropped 1 base and J dropped 1 base, with 8 bases sitting between them. CDR1 LNHDA and CDR2 SQIVND come from the germline V gene (reference sequence). The CDR3 length is 15 residues. This chain's CDR3 is CASSIVSASNQPQHF. CDR3 DNA: TGTGCCAGTAGTATAGTATCCGCGAGCAATCAGCCCCAGCATTTT.

The sample holds a few counts of this clone. The gene calls are TRBV29-1 and TRBJ1-2; TRBD1 matches at 8 bases. This CDR3 spans 12 amino acids. Germline V CDR1 and CDR2: SQVTM, ANQGSEA. Trimming cost V 5 bases and J 8 bases; bases outside gene matches: 7. DNA for the CDR3: TGCAGCGTTTCTGGACAGGGAGAAGGCTACACCTTC. Translating it yields CSVSGQGEGYTF. The full variable domain, completed using reference TRBV29-1 and TRBJ1-2, is SAVISQKPSRDICQRGTSLTIQCQVDSQVTMMFWYRQQPGQSLTLIATANQGSEATYESGFVIDKFPISRPNLTFSTLTVSNMSPEDSSIYLCSVSGQGEGYTFGSGTRLTVV.

V and J are TRBV28 and TRBJ2-6; D may be TRBD1 or TRBD2 (5 bases each). CDR1 is MDHEN, CDR2 SYDVKM, per germline. Trimming pared 6 bases from V and 4 bases from J, leaving 13 bases between. CDR3 length: 15 residues. CDR3 protein: CASRGEFGGANVLTF. The CDR3 nucleotides are TGTGCCAGCAGGGGGGAGTTCGGCGGGGCCAACGTCCTGACTTTC.

The rearrangement joins TRBV28 to TRBJ1-2; D is unclear. CDR3 size: 14 residues. Germline CDR1 reads MDHEN; CDR2 reads SYDVKM. V was trimmed by 8 bases and J by 4 bases, leaving 17 bases between them. The CDR3 reads CASRPPRTTYGYTF. CDR3 nucleotide sequence: TGTGCCAGCCGCCCCCCCCGGACCACCTATGGCTACACCTTC.

The genes are TRBV28 and TRBJ1-2, with D possibly being TRBD1 (5 bases). The germline V and J ends were trimmed by 2 bases and 4 bases, with 14 bases remaining between them. This CDR3 contains 15 residues. Germline V gene sequence: CDR1 MDHEN, CDR2 SYDVKM. Here the CDR3 DNA reads TGTGCCAGCAGTTTACGGGGCGTGGGGGTCTATGGCTACACCTTC. Its translation: CASSLRGVGVYGYTF.

The rearrangement links TRBV1 to TRBJ2-2; the table calls TRBD2, which could not be checked here. TRBV1 is deemed a pseudogene. CDR3 length equals 15 residues. The CDR3 nucleotides are TGCACCAGCAGCCACCTCGGGGGGGGCACCGGGGAGCTGTTTTTT. This gives the protein CTSSHLGGGTGELFF.

This sequence joins TRBV7-2 and TRBJ2-7; a possible D gene is TRBD1 (6 bases). Germline values: CDR1 SGHTA, CDR2 FQGNSA. The length of the CDR3 is 15 residues. V gave up 5 bases and J gave up 3 bases, with 17 bases separating them. This chain's CDR3 is CASSANRVSYYEQYF. DNA for the CDR3: TGTGCCAGCAGCGCCAACAGGGTGAGCTACTACGAGCAGTACTTC. Variable domain in full (rest from reference TRBV7-2 and TRBJ2-7): GAGVSQSPSNKVTEKGKDVELRCDPISGHTALYWYRQSLGQGLEFLIYFQGNSAPDKSGLPSDRFSAERTGGSVSTLTIQRTQQEDSAVYLCASSANRVSYYEQYFGPGTRLTVT.

The chain carries TRBV28 and TRBJ1-5; D ambiguous. Germline values: CDR1 MDHEN, CDR2 SYDVKM. V lost 4 bases to trimming and J lost 0 bases, with 10 bases between them. This CDR3 has 15 residues. The CDR3 sequence: CASSYWGTSNQPQHF. The CDR3, as DNA: TGTGCCAGCAGTTACTGGGGTACTAGCAATCAGCCCCAGCATTTT. Filled out from reference TRBV28 and TRBJ1-5, the complete variable domain reads DVKVTQSSRYLVKRTGEKVFLECVQDMDHENMFWYRQDPGLGLRLIYFSYDVKMKEKGDIPEGYSVSREKKERFSLILESASTNQTSMYLCASSYWGTSNQPQHFGDGTRLSIL.

This chain connects TRBV21-1 to TRBJ2-1; the D call of TRBD2 is as the table states it, not checked on the DNA. TRBV21-1 is a known pseudogene. There are 17 residues in the CDR3. CDR3 protein: CASSKWASGRAYNEQFF. CDR3 bases: TGTGCCAGCAGCAAGTGGGCTAGCGGGAGGGCTTACAATGAGCAGTTCTTC.

This chain joins TRBV11-2 and TRBJ2-2, with a tentative D call TRBD1 (5 bases). The CDR3 is 17 residues long. Germline CDR1 and CDR2: SGHAT and FQNNGV. The V gene lost 4 bases and the J gene lost 0 bases, with 15 bases spanning the gap. The CDR3 region is CASSSMGRTSNTGELFF. The DNA of the CDR3 is TGTGCCAGCAGCTCCATGGGTAGGACATCGAACACCGGGGAGCTGTTTTTT.

This clone was recorded only once. The chain has TRBV10-3 and TRBJ2-7; possible D gene TRBD1, 5 bases. Trimming took off 6 bases at V and 2 bases at J, with 8 bases between the two ends. The germline V gene encodes CDR1 ENHRY and CDR2 SYGVKD. This CDR3 is 12 amino acids long. CDR3 sequence reads: CAIRGRAYEQYF. The CDR3 DNA is TGTGCCATCAGGGGCAGGGCCTACGAGCAGTACTTC.

The rearrangement links TRBV27 to TRBJ1-1; D call uncertain. Trimming took off 4 bases at V and 6 bases at J, with 9 bases between the two ends. Per the germline V gene, CDR1 is MNHEY and CDR2 is SMNVEV (reference sequence). The CDR3 spans 12 residues. The CDR3 DNA reads TGTGCCAGCAGTTCTGGGGTCGCTGAAGCTTTCTTT. Protein product: CASSSGVAEAFF.

V and J are TRBV9 and TRBJ2-7; D perhaps matches TRBD2 (6 bases). The germline V gene encodes CDR1 SGDLS and CDR2 YYNGEE. Deletions cut 0 bases from V and 5 bases from J, with 12 bases between. The CDR3 length is 14 residues. The CDR3 region is CASSVEAGTHEQYF. The CDR3 DNA reads as TGTGCCAGCAGCGTAGAGGCAGGGACTCACGAGCAGTACTTC.

The chain is built from TRBV9 and TRBJ2-2; D remains unclear. The CDR3 has 14 residues. Trimming took 0 bases from V and 8 from J, leaving 11 bases between them. The germline gives CDR1 SGDLS, CDR2 YYNGEE. The CDR3 sequence: CASSVALDGGELFF. As DNA, the CDR3 is TGTGCCAGCAGCGTAGCACTCGACGGTGGGGAGCTGTTTTTT.

The V gene is TRBV28, the J gene TRBJ2-1, with D possibly TRBD2 on 6 matching bases. Per the germline V gene, CDR1 is MDHEN and CDR2 is SYDVKM. The CDR3 covers 14 residues. V was shortened by 6 bases and J by 8 bases, with 17 bases between the two germline ends. The CDR3 region has the DNA TGTGCCAGCAGGAGGCGGGGCTCGAGCGATGAGCAGTTCTTC. Amino acids: CASRRRGSSDEQFF.